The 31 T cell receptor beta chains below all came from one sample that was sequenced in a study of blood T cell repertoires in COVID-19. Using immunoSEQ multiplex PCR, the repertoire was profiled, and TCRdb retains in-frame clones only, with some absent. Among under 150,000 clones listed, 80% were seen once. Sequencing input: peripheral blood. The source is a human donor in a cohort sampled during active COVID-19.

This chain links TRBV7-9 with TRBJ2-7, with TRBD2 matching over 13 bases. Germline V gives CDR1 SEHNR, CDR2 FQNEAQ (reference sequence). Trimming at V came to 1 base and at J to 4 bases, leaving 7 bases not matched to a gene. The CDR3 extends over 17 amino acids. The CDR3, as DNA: TGTGCCAGCAGCTTAGGTGGACTAGCGGGAGCGATGTACGAGCAGTACTTC. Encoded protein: CASSLGGLAGAMYEQYF.

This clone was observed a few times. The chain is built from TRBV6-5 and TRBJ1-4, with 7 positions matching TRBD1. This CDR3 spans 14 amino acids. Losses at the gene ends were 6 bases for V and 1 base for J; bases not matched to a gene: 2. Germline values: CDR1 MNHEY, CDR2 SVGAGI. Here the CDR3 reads CASSNRGTNEKLFF. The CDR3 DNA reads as TGTGCCAGCAGCAACAGGGGAACTAATGAAAAACTGTTTTTT.

The CDR3 sequence: CASSPITSGTTGELFF. For the CDR3, the DNA is TGTGCCAGCTCACCAATCACTAGCGGGACCACCGGGGAGCTGTTTTTT. The rearrangement joins TRBV18 to TRBJ2-2; 10 positions match TRBD2. This CDR3 contains 16 residues. Germline loops: CDR1 KGHSH, CDR2 LQKENI. Trimming took 2 bases from V and 4 from J; bases not matched to a gene: 4.

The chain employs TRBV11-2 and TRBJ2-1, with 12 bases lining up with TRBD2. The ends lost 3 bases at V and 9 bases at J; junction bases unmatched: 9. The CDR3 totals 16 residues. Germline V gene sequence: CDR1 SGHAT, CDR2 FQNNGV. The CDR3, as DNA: TGTGCCAGCAGCTTGACTAGCGGGGGCCAACTGGGTGAGCAGTTCTTC. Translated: CASSLTSGGQLGEQFF.

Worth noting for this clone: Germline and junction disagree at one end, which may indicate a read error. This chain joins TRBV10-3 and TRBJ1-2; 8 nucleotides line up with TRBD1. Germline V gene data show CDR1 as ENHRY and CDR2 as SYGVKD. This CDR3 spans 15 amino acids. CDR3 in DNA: TGTGCCATCAGTGAGTTTGGACAGGGTAACGATGGCTACACCTTC. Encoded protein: CAISEFGQGNDGYTF.

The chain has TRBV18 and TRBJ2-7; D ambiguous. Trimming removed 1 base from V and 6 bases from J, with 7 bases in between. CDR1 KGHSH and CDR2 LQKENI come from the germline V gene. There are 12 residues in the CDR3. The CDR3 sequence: CASSPRSGEQYF. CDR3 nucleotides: TGTGCCAGCTCACCACGTAGTGGCGAGCAGTACTTC.

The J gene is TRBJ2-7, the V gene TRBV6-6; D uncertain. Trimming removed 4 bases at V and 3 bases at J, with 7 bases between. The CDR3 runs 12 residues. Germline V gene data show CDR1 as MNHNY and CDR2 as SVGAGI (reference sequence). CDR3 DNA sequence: TGTGCCAGCAGTTCCCGGGTCTACGAGCAGTACTTC. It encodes CASSSRVYEQYF.

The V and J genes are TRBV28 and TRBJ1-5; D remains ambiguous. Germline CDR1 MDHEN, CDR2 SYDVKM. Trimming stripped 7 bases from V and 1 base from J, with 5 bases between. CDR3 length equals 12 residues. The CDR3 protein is CASTLSNQPQHF. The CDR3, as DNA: TGTGCCAGCACTCTGAGCAATCAGCCCCAGCATTTT.

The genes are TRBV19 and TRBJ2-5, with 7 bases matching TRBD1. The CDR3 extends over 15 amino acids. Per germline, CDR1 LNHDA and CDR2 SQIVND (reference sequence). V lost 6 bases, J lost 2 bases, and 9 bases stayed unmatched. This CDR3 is CASSSNRDRQETQYF. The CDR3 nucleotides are TGTGCCAGTAGCTCGAACCGGGACAGACAAGAGACCCAGTACTTC.

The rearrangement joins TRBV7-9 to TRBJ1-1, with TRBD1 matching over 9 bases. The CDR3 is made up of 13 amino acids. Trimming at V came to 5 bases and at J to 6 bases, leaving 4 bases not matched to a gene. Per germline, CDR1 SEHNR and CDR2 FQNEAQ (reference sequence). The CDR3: CASSPTGGSEAFF. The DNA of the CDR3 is TGTGCCAGCAGCCCAACAGGGGGCTCTGAAGCTTTCTTT. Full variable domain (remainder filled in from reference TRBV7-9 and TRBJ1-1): DTGVSQNPRHKITKRGQNVTFRCDPISEHNRLYWYRQTLGQGPEFLTYFQNEAQLEKSRLLSDRFSAERPKGSFSTLEIQRTEQGDSAMYLCASSPTGGSEAFFGQGTRLTVV.

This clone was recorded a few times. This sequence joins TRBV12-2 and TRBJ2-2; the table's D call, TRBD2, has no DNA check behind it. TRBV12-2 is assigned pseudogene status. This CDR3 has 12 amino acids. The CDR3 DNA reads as TGTGCAAGTCGCTCCGACACCGGGGAGCTGTTTTTT. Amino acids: CASRSDTGELFF.

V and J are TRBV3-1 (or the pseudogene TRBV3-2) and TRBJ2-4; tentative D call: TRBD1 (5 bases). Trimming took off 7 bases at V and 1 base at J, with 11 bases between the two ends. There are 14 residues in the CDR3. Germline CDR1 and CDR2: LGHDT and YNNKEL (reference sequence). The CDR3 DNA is TGTGCCAGCACCCCCCGACAGGCCAAAAACATTCAGTACTTC. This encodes CASTPRQAKNIQYF.

The chain's CDR3 is CASSSTPGQDSGAQYF. The DNA for the CDR3 is TGTGCCAGCAGCTCCACGCCGGGACAGGATTCCGGAGCCCAGTACTTC. J is TRBJ2-5 and V is TRBV7-3, with 8 bases aligning to TRBD1. The CDR3 has 16 amino acids. The V gene end was trimmed by 4 bases and the J gene end by 9 bases; junction bases not matched to a gene: 16. Germline values: CDR1 SGHTA, CDR2 FQGTGA.

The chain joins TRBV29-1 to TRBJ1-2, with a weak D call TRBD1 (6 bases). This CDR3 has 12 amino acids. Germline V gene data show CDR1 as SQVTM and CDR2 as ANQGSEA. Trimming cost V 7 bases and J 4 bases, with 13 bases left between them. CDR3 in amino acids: CSARQATYGYTF. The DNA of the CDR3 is TGCAGCGCCCGACAGGCCACCTATGGCTACACCTTC.

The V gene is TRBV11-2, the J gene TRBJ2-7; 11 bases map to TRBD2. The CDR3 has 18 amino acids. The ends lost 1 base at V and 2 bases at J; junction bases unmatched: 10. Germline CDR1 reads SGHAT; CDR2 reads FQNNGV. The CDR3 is CASSLVRPRLAGTYEQYF. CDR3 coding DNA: TGTGCCAGCAGCTTAGTGCGGCCTAGACTAGCGGGAACCTACGAGCAGTACTTC.

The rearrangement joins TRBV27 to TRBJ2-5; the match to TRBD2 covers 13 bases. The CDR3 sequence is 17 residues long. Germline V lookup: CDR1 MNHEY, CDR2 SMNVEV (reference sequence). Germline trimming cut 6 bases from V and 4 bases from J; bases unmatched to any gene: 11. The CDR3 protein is CASSLIGLAGDGETQYF. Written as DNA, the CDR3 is TGTGCCAGCAGCCTTATCGGACTAGCGGGAGATGGAGAGACCCAGTACTTC.

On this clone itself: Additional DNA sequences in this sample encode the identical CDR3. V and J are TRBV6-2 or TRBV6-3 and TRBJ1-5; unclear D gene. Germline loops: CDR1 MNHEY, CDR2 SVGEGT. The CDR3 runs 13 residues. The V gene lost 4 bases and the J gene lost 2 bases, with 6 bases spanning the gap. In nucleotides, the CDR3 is TGTGCCAGCAGTTGGGGAGGCAATCAGCCCCAGCATTTT. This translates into CASSWGGNQPQHF.

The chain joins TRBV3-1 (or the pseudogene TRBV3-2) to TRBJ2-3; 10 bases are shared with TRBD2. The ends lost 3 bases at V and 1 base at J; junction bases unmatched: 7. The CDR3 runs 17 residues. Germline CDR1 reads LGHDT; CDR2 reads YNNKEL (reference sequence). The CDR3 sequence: CASSQAGLAAGTDTQYF. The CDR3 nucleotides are TGTGCCAGCAGCCAGGCCGGACTAGCGGCAGGCACAGATACGCAGTATTTT.

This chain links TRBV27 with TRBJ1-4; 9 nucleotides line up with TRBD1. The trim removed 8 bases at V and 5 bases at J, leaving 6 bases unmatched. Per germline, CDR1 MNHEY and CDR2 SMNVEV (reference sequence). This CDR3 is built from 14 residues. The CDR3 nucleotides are TGTGCCAGCTCCCGGGACAGGGCGAATGAAAAACTGTTTTTT. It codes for CASSRDRANEKLFF. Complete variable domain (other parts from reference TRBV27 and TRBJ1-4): EAQVTQNPRYLITVTGKKLTVTCSQNMNHEYMSWYRQDPGLGLRQIYYSMNVEVTDKGDVPEGYKVSRKEKRNFPLILESPSPNQTSLYFCASSRDRANEKLFFGSGTQLSVL.

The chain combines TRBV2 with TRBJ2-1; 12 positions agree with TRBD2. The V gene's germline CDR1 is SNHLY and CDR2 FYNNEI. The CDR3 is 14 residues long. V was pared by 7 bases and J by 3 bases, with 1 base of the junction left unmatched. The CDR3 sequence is CASKLAGGYNEQFF. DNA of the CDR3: TGTGCCAGCAAACTAGCGGGAGGCTACAATGAGCAGTTCTTC.

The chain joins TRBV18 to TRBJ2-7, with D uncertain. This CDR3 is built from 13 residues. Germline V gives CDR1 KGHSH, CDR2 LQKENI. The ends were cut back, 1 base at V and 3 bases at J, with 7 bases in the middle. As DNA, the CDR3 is TGTGCCAGCTCACCACATCCCAACTACGAGCAGTACTTC. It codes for CASSPHPNYEQYF.

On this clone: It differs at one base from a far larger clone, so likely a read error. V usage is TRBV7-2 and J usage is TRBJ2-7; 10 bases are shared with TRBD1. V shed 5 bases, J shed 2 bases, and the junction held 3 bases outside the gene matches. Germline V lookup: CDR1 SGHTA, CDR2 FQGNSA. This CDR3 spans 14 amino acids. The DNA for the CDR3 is TGTGCCAGCAGCCAGGGACAGGGGACCTACGAGCAGTACTTC. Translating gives CASSQGQGTYEQYF. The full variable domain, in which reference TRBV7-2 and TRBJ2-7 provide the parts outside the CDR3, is GAGVSQSPSNKVTEKGKDVELRCDPISGHTALYWYRQSLGQGLEFLIYFQGNSAPDKSGLPSDRFSAERTGGSVSTLTIQRTQQEDSAVYLCASSQGQGTYEQYFGPGTRLTVT.

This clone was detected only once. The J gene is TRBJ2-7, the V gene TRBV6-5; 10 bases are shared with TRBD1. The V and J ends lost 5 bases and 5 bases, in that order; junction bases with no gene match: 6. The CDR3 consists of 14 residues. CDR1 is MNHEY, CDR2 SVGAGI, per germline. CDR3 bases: TGTGCCAGCAGTCCCGGGACAGGGGCAAACGAGCAGTACTTC. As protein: CASSPGTGANEQYF.

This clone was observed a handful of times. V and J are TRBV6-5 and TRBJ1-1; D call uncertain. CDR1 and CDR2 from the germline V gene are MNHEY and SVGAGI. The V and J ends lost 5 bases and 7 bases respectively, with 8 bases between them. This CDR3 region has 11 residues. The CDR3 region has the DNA TGTGCCAGCAGTAAACGAGGTGAAGCTTTCTTT. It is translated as CASSKRGEAFF.

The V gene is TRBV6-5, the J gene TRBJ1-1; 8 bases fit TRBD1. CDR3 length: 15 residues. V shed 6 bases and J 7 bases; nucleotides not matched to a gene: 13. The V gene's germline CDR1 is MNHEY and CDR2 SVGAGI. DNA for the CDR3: TGTGCCAGCAGCCAGGGACAGGAGAACGCCCATGAAGCTTTCTTT. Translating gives CASSQGQENAHEAFF.

The CDR3 here is CASSSRGLAEAFF. The CDR3 DNA reads TGTGCCAGCAGCTCCAGGGGTTTGGCTGAAGCTTTCTTT. V is TRBV5-4 and J is TRBJ1-1, with D possibly matching TRBD1 (6 bases). CDR3 length equals 13 residues. Germline V lookup: CDR1 SGHNT, CDR2 YYREEE (reference sequence). V was shortened by 3 bases and J by 6 bases, with 12 bases between the two germline ends.

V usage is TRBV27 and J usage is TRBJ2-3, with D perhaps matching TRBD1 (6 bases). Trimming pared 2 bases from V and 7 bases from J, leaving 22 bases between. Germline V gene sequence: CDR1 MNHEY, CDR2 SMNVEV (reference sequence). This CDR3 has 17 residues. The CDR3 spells CASSLTLGQSSGYTQYF. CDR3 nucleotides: TGTGCCAGCAGTTTAACTTTAGGACAGTCATCCGGGTATACGCAGTATTTT.

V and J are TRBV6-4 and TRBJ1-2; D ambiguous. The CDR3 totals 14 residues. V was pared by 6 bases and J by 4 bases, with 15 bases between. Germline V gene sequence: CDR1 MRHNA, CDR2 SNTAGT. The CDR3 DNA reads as TGTGCCAGCAGCCCCGAGTACGGTGCCTATGGCTACACCTTC. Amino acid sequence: CASSPEYGAYGYTF.

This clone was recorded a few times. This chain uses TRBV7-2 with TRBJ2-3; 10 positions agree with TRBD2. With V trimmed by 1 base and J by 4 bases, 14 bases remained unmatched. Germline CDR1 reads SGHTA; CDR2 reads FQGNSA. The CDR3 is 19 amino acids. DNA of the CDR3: TGTGCCAGCAGCTTAGAGGCTAGCGGGAGACTTCCGCCGGCAGATACGCAGTATTTT. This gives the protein CASSLEASGRLPPADTQYF.

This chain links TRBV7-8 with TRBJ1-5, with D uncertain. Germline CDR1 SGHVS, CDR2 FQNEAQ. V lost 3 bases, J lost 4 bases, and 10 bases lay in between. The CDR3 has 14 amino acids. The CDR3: CASSFGRGNQPQHF. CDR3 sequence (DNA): TGTGCCAGCAGCTTTGGGCGGGGAAATCAGCCCCAGCATTTT.

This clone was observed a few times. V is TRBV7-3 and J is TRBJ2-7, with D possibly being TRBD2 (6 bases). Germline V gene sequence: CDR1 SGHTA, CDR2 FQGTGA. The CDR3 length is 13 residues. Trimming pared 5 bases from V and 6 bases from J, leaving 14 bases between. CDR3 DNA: TGTGCCAGCAGCCCCACCTCGGAGGGCGAGCAGTACTTC. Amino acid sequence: CASSPTSEGEQYF.